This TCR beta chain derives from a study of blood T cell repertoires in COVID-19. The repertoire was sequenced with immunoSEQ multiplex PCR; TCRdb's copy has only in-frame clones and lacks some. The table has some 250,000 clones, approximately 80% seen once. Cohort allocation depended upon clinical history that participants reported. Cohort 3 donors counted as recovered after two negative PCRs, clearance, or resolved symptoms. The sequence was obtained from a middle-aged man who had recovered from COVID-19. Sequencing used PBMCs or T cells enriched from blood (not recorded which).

The CDR3 bases are TGTGCCACCAGTGATTTCTATAGCTCCTACAATGAGCAGTTCTTC. Translating gives CATSDFYSSYNEQFF. The chain combines TRBV24-1 with TRBJ2-1; D is ambiguous. With 1 base removed from V and 0 bases from J, the gap between germline ends came to 6 bases. The CDR3 length is 15 residues. Looked up from germline, CDR1 is KGHDR and CDR2 is SFDVKD.